The present entry profiles one T cell receptor (beta chain) with its context. Its recognized antigen is unknown. It has no much larger one-base neighbor in the sample; base qualities were not kept. This record comes from a study of CD8 T cells in ankylosing spondylitis (dated by TCRdb to the late 2010s). With regard to the full study: The study profiled T cell receptor beta repertoires in healthy donors and ankylosing spondylitis patients to find disease-linked TCR variants. The full study cohort was made up of 25 ankylosing spondylitis patients and around 100 healthy donors. Peripheral blood was sampled, and synovial fluid was also collected from ankylosing spondylitis patients.

Study-wide conclusions, independent of this receptor: Blood from ankylosing spondylitis patients appeared to be characterized by a TCR beta motif composed of eight or nine highly homologous amino acid variants. The disease-linked clones were reported to be significantly enriched in matched synovial fluid samples from ankylosing spondylitis patients. Some of the motif variants had been reported before in the synovial fluid and blood of reactive arthritis patients, a finding that suggests common disease-initiation mechanisms. The disease-linked clones had a CD8+ phenotype and were found at relatively low frequencies in peripheral blood.

Taken from cysteine to phenylalanine, the CDR3 has 12 residues. This entry keeps only the CDR3 DNA: 36 bases, framed from base 1. Via the germline V gene, CDR1 is SNHLY and CDR2 FYNNEI. Between the V and J ends, shortened by 6 bases and 5 bases respectively, the junction contains 10 bases. For sequencing, an Illumina HiSeq 2500 was employed. Quantitative 5'-RACE with molecular barcodes was the method used to prepare the TCR beta libraries. Per the authors' processing: Disease-linked TCR variants were identified with a new computational method built on a probabilistic model of VDJ rearrangement. The public reads were reanalyzed by TCRdb: fastp trimming at Q25, MiXCR alignment, in-frame beta chains only. Rows merge per CDR3 protein into single entries with the most common DNA and genes. These V and J calls are TCRdb output, not the study's own analysis. For this sample there are approximately 500,000 distinct CDR3 sequences; 10% to 15% appear just once. The top ten constitute approximately 6.3% of the sample.

The receptor was derived from a male donor with ankylosing spondylitis. Sample: blood, either unsorted or a sorted T cell fraction (not recorded which). The chain is assembled from TRBV2 and TRBJ2-5, with the D gene call left open. The bases read TGTGCCAGCAGAATAGAAGGGGAGACCCAGTACTTC. Its coded protein is CASRIEGETQYF.